This T cell receptor (beta chain) derives from a study of response to subunit inactivated influenza vaccine. Using its own MiXCR run on the RT-PCR reads, TCRdb lists one record per CDR3 protein. Among hundreds of thousands of distinct CDR3 sequences listed, 25% were seen once. V dropped 4 bases and J dropped 0 bases, with 10 bases sitting between them. The CDR3 runs to 16 residues. CDR1 and CDR2 from the germline V gene are MNHEY and SMNVEV (reference sequence). Study-wide points: With each seasonal influenza vaccination, the authors suggested, few new T cells are recruited.

Notes on this clonotype: What it binds is not known.

This receptor was identified in a man in his fifties who received an inactivated influenza vaccine. The chain has TRBV27 and TRBJ1-6; D gene ambiguous. Here the sequenced sample was CD4+ T cells sorted from PBMCs, taken around 5 days after vaccination. The CDR3 DNA reads TGTGCCAGCAGTTCGGCACCGAGCTCCTATAATTCACCCCTCCACTTT. Residues: CASSSAPSSYNSPLHF.